The following is a T cell receptor (beta chain) sequence with its context. The data were obtained in a study of control samples from healthy donors and cancer patients. With 4 bases removed from V and 5 bases from J, the gap between germline ends came to 12 bases. This CDR3 spans 14 amino acids. The germline gives CDR1 KGHSH, CDR2 LQKENI. TCRdb keeps only in-frame clones here, not all; method: immunoSEQ multiplex PCR. The sample lists some 150,000 clones; approximately 94% were seen once. The specimen was blood. The sequence was obtained from a man aged 40-50 years in good health. The rearrangement links TRBV18 to TRBJ1-5, with unresolved D. The CDR3 DNA sequence: TGTGCCAGCTCACTACGTGAATCCCATCAGCCCCAGCATTTT. Translating it yields CASSLRESHQPQHF.